The next 32 T cell receptor beta chains were all read from a single sample in a study of cytomegalovirus exposure and HLA in healthy donors. The protocol was immunoSEQ multiplex PCR, while the TCRdb copy is restricted to in-frame clones and leaves out a portion. The profile shows about 110,000 clones, more than 75% of them singletons. The sample consisted of PBMCs. These receptors were obtained from a woman in her twenties or thirties in good health and CMV-seropositive.

The chain couples TRBV9 to TRBJ2-7, with 9 nucleotides matching TRBD2. V shed 3 bases, J shed 6 bases, and the junction held 10 bases outside the gene matches. The CDR3 has 15 amino acids. The germline CDR1 and CDR2 sequences are SGDLS and YYNGEE. CDR3 sequence reads: CASSGRLAGMGEQYF. In DNA form, the CDR3 reads TGTGCCAGCAGCGGCCGGCTAGCGGGGATGGGCGAGCAGTACTTC.

The V and J genes are TRBV5-4 and TRBJ1-2; TRBD1 agrees at 11 bases. The V segment lost 4 bases and the J segment 7 bases; nucleotides outside the gene matches: 3. In germline, CDR1 is SGHNT, CDR2 YYREEE (reference sequence). CDR3 size: 13 residues. CDR3 amino acids: CASSQGQGAGYTF. CDR3 DNA sequence: TGTGCCAGCAGCCAAGGACAGGGGGCTGGCTACACCTTC.

The chain links TRBV15 to TRBJ2-7; maybe TRBD2 (5 bases). The CDR3 length is 14 residues. Trimming shortened V by 1 base and J by 6 bases, and 13 bases separated the two germline ends. The germline V gene has CDR1 LNHNV and CDR2 YYDKDF (reference sequence). CDR3 loop: CATSRGEGLGEQYF. CDR3 coding DNA: TGTGCCACCAGCAGAGGCGAGGGCCTTGGCGAGCAGTACTTC.

The chain links TRBV7-3 to TRBJ2-3; D is ambiguous. V was shortened by 4 bases and J by 8 bases, with 16 bases between the two germline ends. Germline CDR1 is SGHTA and CDR2 is FQGTGA. The length of the CDR3 is 14 residues. CDR3 bases: TGTGCCAGCAGCTCCCAACCTACTTACCTTACGCAGTATTTT. This translates into CASSSQPTYLTQYF.

This chain links TRBV28 with TRBJ2-7; 14 bases agree with TRBD2. Losses at the gene ends were 6 bases for V and 4 bases for J; bases not matched to a gene: 2. In germline, CDR1 is MDHEN, CDR2 SYDVKM. The CDR3 totals 14 residues. CDR3 amino acids: CASSRLAGGYEQYF. The CDR3, as DNA: TGTGCCAGCAGCAGACTAGCGGGAGGGTACGAGCAGTACTTC.

The chain recombines TRBV18 with TRBJ1-4; 8 positions match TRBD1. This CDR3 is 14 amino acids long. The germline CDR1 and CDR2 sequences are KGHSH and LQKENI. Unmatched junction bases numbered 1, after V lost 3 bases and J lost 4 bases. As DNA, the CDR3 is TGTGCCAGCTCACCCGACAGGGGTAATGAAAAACTGTTTTTT. Protein: CASSPDRGNEKLFF.

In DNA form, the CDR3 reads TGTGCCAGCCAAACTAAGGCAGGGGGTTCCTACGAGCAGTACTTC. Translated: CASQTKAGGSYEQYF. The chain joins TRBV27 to TRBJ2-7; TRBD1 matches 7 bases. Germline-derived CDR1 and CDR2 are MNHEY and SMNVEV (reference sequence). J was trimmed by 1 base and V by 8 bases; bases with no gene match: 11. This CDR3 contains 15 residues.

This chain links TRBV7-7 with TRBJ2-2; D gene uncertain. CDR3 length equals 13 residues. Trimming pared 3 bases from V and 4 bases from J, leaving 6 bases between. Germline V gene data show CDR1 as SSHAT and CDR2 as FNYEAQ (reference sequence). CDR3 bases: TGTGCCAGCAGCTTGTCTAGCACCGGGGAGCTGTTTTTT. This gives the protein CASSLSSTGELFF.

V usage is TRBV9 and J usage is TRBJ2-1, with 8 bases lining up with TRBD2. The CDR3 is made up of 15 amino acids. Germline V lookup: CDR1 SGDLS, CDR2 YYNGEE. V lost 2 bases to trimming and J lost 4 bases; unmatched junction nucleotides: 5. The CDR3 sequence: CASSVAGGPYNEQFF. In DNA, the CDR3 is TGTGCCAGCAGCGTGGCGGGAGGACCTTACAATGAGCAGTTCTTC.

The rearrangement links TRBV7-2 to TRBJ2-2; 9 bases fit TRBD2. Germline V gene data show CDR1 as SGHTA and CDR2 as FQGNSA. There are 16 residues in the CDR3. J lost 4 bases, V lost 1 base, and 4 bases had no gene match. The CDR3 protein is CASSLGSGSSTGELFF. CDR3 DNA: TGTGCCAGCAGCTTAGGTAGCGGGAGTTCCACCGGGGAGCTGTTTTTT.

This clone showed up just a few times. The V call is TRBV6-1, the J call TRBJ2-7; 7 bases are a match to TRBD1. Germline V lookup: CDR1 MNHNS, CDR2 SASEGT. V was clipped by 6 bases and J by 5 bases; unmatched bases: 10. This CDR3 region has 14 residues. The CDR3 reads CASRPGQHLHEQYF. For the CDR3, the DNA is TGTGCCAGCAGACCGGGACAGCATCTCCACGAGCAGTACTTC.

The chain has TRBV6-5 and TRBJ1-3; D not resolved. The germline V gene encodes CDR1 MNHEY and CDR2 SVGAGI. The CDR3 is 15 amino acids. V lost 6 bases and J 4 bases, leaving 16 bases between the germline ends. The CDR3 DNA follows: TGTGCCAGCAGAACGGGCCTGACGGGGGGAAACACCATATATTTT. It is translated as CASRTGLTGGNTIYF.

The chain carries TRBV5-1 and TRBJ2-1; D call uncertain. The CDR3 has 13 amino acids. Germline loops: CDR1 SGHRS, CDR2 YFSETQ. V lost 3 bases, J lost 7 bases, and 11 bases lay in between. CDR3: CASSWASGNEQFF. The DNA of the CDR3 is TGCGCCAGCAGCTGGGCCTCTGGGAATGAGCAGTTCTTC.

V and J are TRBV5-1 and TRBJ2-5; 8 bases map to TRBD2. The CDR3 totals 15 residues. V shed 0 bases, J shed 5 bases, and the junction held 6 bases outside the gene matches. Germline CDR1 is SGHRS and CDR2 is YFSETQ. CDR3 DNA: TGCGCCAGCAGCTTGGCCGGGAGGGCCGGGGAGACCCAGTACTTC. This sequence encodes CASSLAGRAGETQYF. Full variable domain (outside the CDR3, taken from reference TRBV5-1 and TRBJ2-5): KAGVTQTPRYLIKTRGQQVTLSCSPISGHRSVSWYQQTPGQGLQFLFEYFSETQRNKGNFPGRFSGRQFSNSRSEMNVSTLELGDSALYLCASSLAGRAGETQYFGPGTRLLVL.

This rearrangement joins TRBV28 to TRBJ2-1; 9 nucleotides agree with TRBD2. Germline lookup yields CDR1 MDHEN and CDR2 SYDVKM. The trim removed 8 bases at V and 3 bases at J, leaving 5 bases unmatched. The CDR3 totals 14 residues. The CDR3 region has the DNA TGTGCCAGCCAGACTAGCGGAGACTACAATGAGCAGTTCTTC. It yields the protein CASQTSGDYNEQFF.

This sequence joins TRBV25-1 and TRBJ2-1; TRBD2 matches 7 bases. With 1 base clipped from V and 1 base from J, the junction kept 4 bases outside the gene matches. In germline, CDR1 is MGHDK, CDR2 SYGVNS. The CDR3 spans 16 residues. CDR3 coding DNA: TGTGCCAGCAGTGAATCAGACGGGAGGTCCTACAATGAGCAGTTCTTC. Translated, it gives CASSESDGRSYNEQFF.

V and J are TRBV9 and TRBJ1-3, with 9 bases fitting TRBD1. After removal of 0 bases from V and 4 bases from J, the junction contained 8 bases not matched to a gene. The CDR3 consists of 17 residues. Per the germline V gene, CDR1 is SGDLS and CDR2 is YYNGEE. CDR3 sequence: CASSVGIRTGEGNTIYF. CDR3 DNA: TGTGCCAGCAGCGTAGGGATCAGGACAGGGGAAGGAAACACCATATATTTT.

This clone was found once. The V and J genes are TRBV5-1 and TRBJ2-3; 13 bases are shared with TRBD2. The CDR3 runs 16 residues. CDR1 SGHRS and CDR2 YFSETQ come from the germline V gene. J lost 1 base, V lost 4 bases, and 3 bases had no gene match. CDR3 residues: CASSVGLAGGTDTQYF. CDR3 sequence (DNA): TGCGCCAGCAGCGTCGGACTAGCGGGAGGCACAGATACGCAGTATTTT.

This chain links TRBV5-1 with TRBJ2-5, with TRBD2 identical over 8 bases. Looked up from germline, CDR1 is SGHRS and CDR2 is YFSETQ. The CDR3 sequence is 14 residues long. Trimming cost V 4 bases and J 5 bases; bases outside gene matches: 7. For the CDR3, the DNA is TGCGCCAGCAGCCCGGGAGGGGTTGGGGAGACCCAGTACTTC. Translating it yields CASSPGGVGETQYF.

This chain uses TRBV5-1 with TRBJ2-1; 8 nucleotides line up with TRBD2. After removal of 5 bases from V and 7 bases from J, the junction contained 17 bases not matched to a gene. CDR1 and CDR2 (germline): SGHRS, YFSETQ. This CDR3 has 17 amino acids. The CDR3 here is CASSYRGEAGGLNEQFF. CDR3 DNA: TGCGCCAGCAGTTATAGGGGAGAGGCGGGAGGATTAAATGAGCAGTTCTTC.

The rearrangement joins TRBV5-4 to TRBJ2-1; maybe TRBD2 (6 bases). This CDR3 region has 15 residues. Germline values: CDR1 SGHNT, CDR2 YYREEE (reference sequence). V was trimmed by 4 bases and J by 0 bases, leaving 11 bases between them. The CDR3 DNA sequence: TGTGCCAGCAGCCGAGGGACTGCCTCCTACAATGAGCAGTTCTTC. It specifies CASSRGTASYNEQFF.

The chain is built from TRBV9 and TRBJ2-3; TRBD1 agrees at 9 bases. Trimming cost V 2 bases and J 0 bases; bases outside gene matches: 4. The CDR3 totals 16 residues. Germline CDR1 and CDR2: SGDLS and YYNGEE. This chain's CDR3 is CASSVPGQGSTDTQYF. In DNA, the CDR3 is TGTGCCAGCAGCGTTCCGGGACAGGGTAGCACAGATACGCAGTATTTT.

CDR3 sequence reads: CASSAARQEAFF. Written as DNA, the CDR3 is TGTGCCAGCTCCGCGGCGAGACAGGAAGCTTTCTTT. This rearrangement joins TRBV18 to TRBJ1-1; D might be TRBD1 (5 bases). Looked up from germline, CDR1 is KGHSH and CDR2 is LQKENI. The germline V and J ends were trimmed by 6 bases and 8 bases, with 13 bases remaining between them. CDR3 length: 12 residues.

This chain links TRBV19 with TRBJ2-5; tentatively, D is TRBD2 (6 bases). Germline-derived CDR1 and CDR2 are LNHDA and SQIVND (reference sequence). V dropped 6 bases and J dropped 4 bases, with 30 bases sitting between them. The CDR3 is made up of 19 amino acids. The CDR3 spells CASSLHPRGGAAGGETQYF. Written as DNA, the CDR3 is TGTGCCAGTAGCCTGCACCCTAGGGGCGGGGCCGCCGGGGGAGAGACCCAGTACTTC.

This chain uses TRBV7-6 with TRBJ2-3, with a tentative D call TRBD1 (7 bases). This CDR3 is built from 15 residues. Germline loops: CDR1 SGHVS, CDR2 FNYEAQ. The V end lost 5 bases, the J end lost 3 bases, and 15 bases lay between the germline ends. The CDR3 loop reads CASSPRQGLTDTQYF. As DNA, the CDR3 is TGTGCCAGCAGCCCAAGACAGGGACTTACAGATACGCAGTATTTT.

The chain carries TRBV5-5 and TRBJ2-7; TRBD1 matches 10 bases. Germline V gives CDR1 SGHKS, CDR2 YYEKEE (reference sequence). The CDR3 runs 17 residues. V was clipped by 0 bases and J by 1 base; unmatched bases: 7. CDR3 bases: TGTGCCAGCAGCTTGGGACAGGGGGCGAGTTTTTCCTACGAGCAGTACTTC. Translated, it gives CASSLGQGASFSYEQYF.

This clone was observed a few times. The chain joins TRBV30 to TRBJ1-2, with a possible D match to TRBD1 (6 bases). The V gene's germline CDR1 is GTSNPN and CDR2 SVGIG (reference sequence). With 0 bases removed from V and 7 bases from J, the gap between germline ends came to 15 bases. This CDR3 contains 14 residues. CDR3 nucleotide sequence: TGTGCCTGGAGTGTAAGCCAGGGGCGCGGTGGCTACACCTTC. It yields the protein CAWSVSQGRGGYTF.

The chain recombines TRBV10-1 with TRBJ2-1, with TRBD2 as a possible D gene (5 bases). V was cut by 7 bases and J by 4 bases, with 14 bases left in between. The germline V gene encodes CDR1 WNHNN and CDR2 SYGVQD (reference sequence). The CDR3 covers 14 residues. The CDR3 coding sequence is TGCGCCAGCACCCCAGATCGCGGGTACAATGAGCAGTTCTTC. The encoded protein is CASTPDRGYNEQFF.

This chain uses TRBV6-5 with TRBJ2-7; perhaps TRBD2 as D (6 bases). The germline V and J ends were trimmed by 4 bases and 1 base, with 14 bases remaining between them. The CDR3 runs to 15 residues. Per germline, CDR1 MNHEY and CDR2 SVGAGI. This CDR3 is CASSFSVGGSYEQYF. CDR3 in DNA: TGTGCCAGCAGTTTCTCGGTTGGGGGGTCCTACGAGCAGTACTTC.

J is TRBJ1-6 and V is TRBV2, with 9 bases matching TRBD1. The CDR3 has 14 residues. The junction had 2 bases not matched to a gene; V was cut back by 6 bases and J by 5 bases. Germline assignment: CDR1 SNHLY and CDR2 FYNNEI. In DNA form, the CDR3 reads TGTGCCAGCAGGGGACAGGGTAATAATTCACCCCTCCACTTT. It encodes CASRGQGNNSPLHF.

Here the CDR3 reads CASSLDRYEQYF. The CDR3 DNA follows: TGTGCCAGCAGCTTGGATCGCTACGAGCAGTACTTC. The chain has TRBV5-4 and TRBJ2-7; D remains ambiguous. The V gene's germline CDR1 is SGHNT and CDR2 YYREEE (reference sequence). Trimming pared 0 bases from V and 3 bases from J, leaving 4 bases between. CDR3 length: 12 amino acids.

This chain joins TRBV4-1 and TRBJ2-2; 8 positions agree with TRBD1. CDR3 length equals 15 residues. Germline V gives CDR1 MGHRA, CDR2 YSYEKL. With 4 bases clipped from V and 2 bases from J, the junction kept 3 bases outside the gene matches. The CDR3 DNA reads TGCGCCAGCAGCCTCGGACAGGGTAACACCGGGGAGCTGTTTTTT. This codes for CASSLGQGNTGELFF.